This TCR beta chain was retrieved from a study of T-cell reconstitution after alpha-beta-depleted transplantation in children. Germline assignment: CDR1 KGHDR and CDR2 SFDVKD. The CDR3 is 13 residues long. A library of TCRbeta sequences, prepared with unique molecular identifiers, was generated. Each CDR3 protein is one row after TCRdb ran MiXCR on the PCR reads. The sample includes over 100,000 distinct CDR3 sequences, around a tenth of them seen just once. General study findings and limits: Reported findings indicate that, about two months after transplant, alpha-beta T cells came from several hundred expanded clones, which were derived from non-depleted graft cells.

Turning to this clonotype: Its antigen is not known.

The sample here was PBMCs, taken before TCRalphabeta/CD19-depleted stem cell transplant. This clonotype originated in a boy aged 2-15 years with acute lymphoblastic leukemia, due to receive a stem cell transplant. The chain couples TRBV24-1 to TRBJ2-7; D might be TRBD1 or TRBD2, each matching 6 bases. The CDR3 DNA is TGTGGGGCCAGTGATTCATGGGGGGCCGAGCAGTACTTC. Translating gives CGASDSWGAEQYF.